The clone carrying this T cell receptor (beta chain) has only a few counts. As yet, its antigen is unknown. This entry comes from a study of T cells in Graves' hyperthyroidism and ophthalmopathy. Study-level results: Separating ophthalmopathy from stable hyperthyroidism was achieved by a 13 V-J model. Ophthalmopathy, as predicted by the model, came a median roughly 6.8 months after the prediction.

TCR beta CDR3 regions were amplified from RNA transcripts. HTBI primers were the set used in a first-round RT-PCR of the TCR CDR3. TCRdb redid the calling of the multiplex PCR reads with MiXCR, one entry per CDR3 protein. The profile covers some 350,000 distinct CDR3 sequences, with approximately 20% appearing a single time and about 4% taken by the ten largest. V was shortened by 6 bases and J by 2 bases, with 11 bases between the two germline ends. CDR1 ENHRY and CDR2 SYGVKD come from the germline V gene. The CDR3 has 14 amino acids. This sequence was found in a woman aged 18-29 years with Graves' hyperthyroidism. The J gene is TRBJ1-3, the V gene TRBV10-3, with D uncertain. The sequenced sample was blood. The CDR3: CAISWTVTGNTIYF. CDR3 bases: TGTGCCATCAGCTGGACGGTCACTGGAAACACCATATATTTT.